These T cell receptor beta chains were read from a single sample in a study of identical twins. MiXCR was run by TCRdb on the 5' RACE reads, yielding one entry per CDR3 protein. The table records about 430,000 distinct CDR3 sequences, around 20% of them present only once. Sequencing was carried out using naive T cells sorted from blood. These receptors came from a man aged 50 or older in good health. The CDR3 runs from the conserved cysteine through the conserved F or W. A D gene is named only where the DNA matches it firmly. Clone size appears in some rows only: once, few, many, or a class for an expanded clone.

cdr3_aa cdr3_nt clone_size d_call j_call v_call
CASSSQETQYF TGTGCCAGCAGCAGCCAAGAGACCCAGTACTTC many NA TRBJ2-5 TRBV5-1
CASSYFRDPDPEAFF TGTGCCAGCAGCTACTTCAGGGATCCAGATCCTGAAGCTTTCTTT NA NA TRBJ1-1 TRBV7-8
CSVEGGARYEQYF TGCAGCGTTGAAGGAGGGGCTCGGTACGAGCAGTACTTC few NA TRBJ2-7 TRBV29-1
CSARIYRGRIDSPLHF TGCAGTGCTAGAATTTACCGGGGGCGCATCGATTCACCCCTCCACTTT NA NA TRBJ1-6 TRBV20-1
CASSWGLGYGYTF TGCGCCAGCAGTTGGGGCCTTGGCTATGGCTACACCTTC NA NA TRBJ1-2 TRBV10-2
CSARERTSTDTQYF TGCAGTGCTAGGGAGAGGACTAGCACAGATACGCAGTATTTT NA NA TRBJ2-3 TRBV20-1
CASSSRTGANQPQHF TGTGCCAGCAGCTCACGTACCGGGGCAAATCAGCCCCAGCATTTT NA NA TRBJ1-5 TRBV7-2
CASSRGGRGQGLYGYTF TGTGCCAGCAGTAGAGGGGGGAGGGGACAGGGCCTCTATGGCTACACCTTC NA TRBD1 TRBJ1-2 TRBV27
CASSQGGLAGVTYNEQFF TGCGCCAGCAGCCAAGGGGGACTAGCGGGGGTTACTTACAATGAGCAGTTCTTC NA TRBD2 TRBJ2-1 TRBV4-3
CASSPTRTASSSYNEQFF TGTGCCAGCTCACCAACCAGGACGGCGAGTAGCTCCTACAATGAGCAGTTCTTC NA NA TRBJ2-1 TRBV18
CASSPLGGRAYVQYF TGTGCCAGCAGCCCGCTAGGCGGGAGGGCCTACGTGCAGTACTTC NA TRBD2 TRBJ2-7 TRBV3-1
CSARDSSSGDSRPLHF TGCAGTGCTAGAGATAGTTCGTCCGGGGACTCTAGGCCCCTCCACTTT few NA TRBJ1-6 TRBV20-1
CASSLAVGQETQYF TGTGCCAGCAGTTTGGCAGTTGGTCAAGAGACCCAGTACTTC NA NA TRBJ2-5 TRBV28
CASSYPRDRGLYEQYF TGTGCCAGCAGTTACCCGAGGGACAGGGGGCTATACGAGCAGTACTTC NA TRBD1 TRBJ2-7 TRBV6-2/TRBV6-3
CASSLAGARTDTQYF TGTGCCAGCAGTCTAGCGGGGGCTCGCACAGATACGCAGTATTTT many TRBD2 TRBJ2-3 TRBV12-3/TRBV12-4
CSALGQGRAMGETQYF TGCAGTGCCCTTGGACAGGGTAGGGCGATGGGAGAGACCCAGTACTTC many TRBD1 TRBJ2-5 TRBV20-1
CASSQLRGTDTQYF TGCGCCAGCAGCCAACTTCGGGGGACAGATACGCAGTATTTT many NA TRBJ2-3 TRBV5-1
CASSDGSLGGVEAFF TGTGCCAGCAGTGATGGCAGCCTTGGGGGTGTTGAAGCTTTCTTT many NA TRBJ1-1 TRBV25-1
CASSFRDFQTYEQYF TGTGCCAGCAGCTTCCGGGACTTCCAAACATACGAGCAGTACTTC few NA TRBJ2-7 TRBV7-2
CASSLGTGQRYGYTF TGTGCCAGCAGCTTAGGGACAGGGCAGAGATATGGCTACACCTTC many TRBD1 TRBJ1-2 TRBV7-2
CASSEYYGGVGDTGELFF TGTGCCAGCAGTGAATACTATGGGGGGGTCGGTGACACCGGGGAGCTGTTTTTT NA TRBD2 TRBJ2-2 TRBV6-1
CASSQQLRGMRNTGELFF TGCGCCAGCAGCCAGCAACTTCGCGGGATGAGGAACACCGGGGAGCTGTTTTTT NA NA TRBJ2-2 TRBV4-3
CASSLTTTEAFF TGTGCCAGCAGCCTTACTACTACTGAAGCTTTCTTT many NA TRBJ1-1 TRBV7-2
CASTTTGLSDEQFF TGCGCCAGCACAACGACAGGGTTGAGCGATGAGCAGTTCTTC NA TRBD1 TRBJ2-1 TRBV5-1
CATSRQPMNTEAFF TGTGCCACCAGCAGACAGCCTATGAACACTGAAGCTTTCTTT many NA TRBJ1-1 TRBV15
CASSQVGFTTEAFF TGTGCCAGCAGCCAAGTCGGGTTCACCACTGAAGCTTTCTTT few NA TRBJ1-1 TRBV3-1
CASSLGASWDEQYF TGTGCCAGCAGCTTGGGAGCCTCCTGGGACGAGCAGTACTTC NA NA TRBJ2-7 TRBV5-5
CAGSLGNQPQHF TGTGCCGGCAGTTTGGGGAATCAGCCCCAGCATTTT NA NA TRBJ1-5 TRBV12-3/TRBV12-4
CASSGQGQETQYF TGTGCCAGTAGCGGACAGGGCCAAGAGACCCAGTACTTC few TRBD1 TRBJ2-5 TRBV19
CASSIVGLAVYNEQFF TGTGCCAGTAGTATAGTGGGACTAGCGGTATACAATGAGCAGTTCTTC few TRBD2 TRBJ2-1 TRBV19
CASSMTGLGDEQFF TGTGCCAGCAGTATGACAGGGCTAGGGGATGAGCAGTTCTTC many TRBD1 TRBJ2-1 TRBV12-3/TRBV12-4
CASSEGESSRYF TGTGCCAGCAGTGAAGGGGAGAGCTCTCGGTACTTC few NA TRBJ2-4 TRBV2
CATSDPGTPLHF TGTGCCACCAGTGACCCGGGGACACCCCTCCACTTT NA NA TRBJ1-6 TRBV24-1
CASSYDVSYEQYF TGTGCCAGCAGTTACGATGTCTCCTACGAGCAGTACTTC few NA TRBJ2-7 TRBV6-5
CASSLGASGSLYQETQYF TGCGCCAGCAGCTTGGGGGCTAGCGGGAGCCTGTACCAAGAGACCCAGTACTTC many TRBD2 TRBJ2-5 TRBV5-1
CSALLYNEQFF TGCAGCGCCCTGCTATACAATGAGCAGTTCTTC NA NA TRBJ2-1 TRBV29-1
CASSWVQETQYF TGTGCCAGCAGCTGGGTTCAAGAGACCCAGTACTTC many NA TRBJ2-5 TRBV7-9
CASSASTADSPLHF TGTGCCAGCAGCGCCTCGACCGCTGATTCACCCCTCCACTTT NA NA TRBJ1-6 TRBV9
CSAGSSGSDTQYF TGCAGTGCTGGATCTAGCGGATCAGATACGCAGTATTTT many TRBD2 TRBJ2-3 TRBV20-1
CASSADAYSYEQYF TGTGCCAGCAGCGCAGACGCGTACTCCTACGAGCAGTACTTC NA NA TRBJ2-7 TRBV9
CASSLATRGGETQYF TGCGCCAGCAGCTTGGCTACCAGGGGGGGAGAGACCCAGTACTTC NA NA TRBJ2-5 TRBV5-1
CATSDWGQGRGEQYF TGTGCCACCAGTGATTGGGGACAGGGAAGAGGGGAGCAGTACTTC few TRBD1 TRBJ2-7 TRBV24-1